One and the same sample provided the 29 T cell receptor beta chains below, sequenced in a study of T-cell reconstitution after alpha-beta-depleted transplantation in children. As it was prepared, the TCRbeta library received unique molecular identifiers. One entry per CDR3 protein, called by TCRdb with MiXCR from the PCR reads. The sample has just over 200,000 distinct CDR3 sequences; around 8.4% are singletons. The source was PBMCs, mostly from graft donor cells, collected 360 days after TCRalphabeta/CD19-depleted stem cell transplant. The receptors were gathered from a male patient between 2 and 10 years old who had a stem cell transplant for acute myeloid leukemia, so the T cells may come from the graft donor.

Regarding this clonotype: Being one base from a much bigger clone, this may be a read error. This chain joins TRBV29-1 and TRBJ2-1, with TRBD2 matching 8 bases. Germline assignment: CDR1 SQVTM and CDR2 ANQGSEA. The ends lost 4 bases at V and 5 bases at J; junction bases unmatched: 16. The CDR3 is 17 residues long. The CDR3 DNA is TGCAGCGTTGGGAGCCTGGGGTCAGGGACTAGAAACAATGAGCAGTTCTTC. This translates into CSVGSLGSGTRNNEQFF.

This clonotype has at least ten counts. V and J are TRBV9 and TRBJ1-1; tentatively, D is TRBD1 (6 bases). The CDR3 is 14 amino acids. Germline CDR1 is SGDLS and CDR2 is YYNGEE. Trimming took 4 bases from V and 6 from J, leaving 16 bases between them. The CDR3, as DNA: TGTGCCAGCAGCTCGGAAGCCCCAGGGGCTGAAGCTTTCTTT. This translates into CASSSEAPGAEAFF.

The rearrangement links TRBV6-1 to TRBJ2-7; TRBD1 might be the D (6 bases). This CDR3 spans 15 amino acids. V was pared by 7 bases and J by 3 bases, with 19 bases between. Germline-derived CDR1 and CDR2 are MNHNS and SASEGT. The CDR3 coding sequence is TGTGCCAGCACCGATCCGTCGACAGGTAGCTACGAGCAGTACTTC. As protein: CASTDPSTGSYEQYF.

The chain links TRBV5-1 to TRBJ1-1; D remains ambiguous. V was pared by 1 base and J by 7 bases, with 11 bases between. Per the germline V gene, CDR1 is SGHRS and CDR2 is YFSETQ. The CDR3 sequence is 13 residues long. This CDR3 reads CASSLSSGGEAFF. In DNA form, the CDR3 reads TGCGCCAGCAGCTTGAGTAGTGGAGGTGAAGCTTTCTTT.

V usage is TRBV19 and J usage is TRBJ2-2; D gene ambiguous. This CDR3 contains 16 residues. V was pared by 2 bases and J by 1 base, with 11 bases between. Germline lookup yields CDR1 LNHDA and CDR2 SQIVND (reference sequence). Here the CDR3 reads CASSIRRQRNTGELFF. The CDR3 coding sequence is TGTGCCAGTAGTATAAGAAGACAACGGAACACCGGGGAGCTGTTTTTT. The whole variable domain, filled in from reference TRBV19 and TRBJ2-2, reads DGGITQSPKYLFRKEGQNVTLSCEQNLNHDAMYWYRQDPGQGLRLIYYSQIVNDFQKGDIAEGYSVSREKKESFPLTVTSAQKNPTAFYLCASSIRRQRNTGELFFGEGSRLTVL.

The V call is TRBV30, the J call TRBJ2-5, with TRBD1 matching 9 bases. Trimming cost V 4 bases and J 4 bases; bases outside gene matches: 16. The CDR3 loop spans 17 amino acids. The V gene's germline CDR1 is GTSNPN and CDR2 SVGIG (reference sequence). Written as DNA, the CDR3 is TGTGCCTGGACAAAGGGGACAGGGCGGTCAGGCGGAGAGACCCAGTACTTC. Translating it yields CAWTKGTGRSGGETQYF.

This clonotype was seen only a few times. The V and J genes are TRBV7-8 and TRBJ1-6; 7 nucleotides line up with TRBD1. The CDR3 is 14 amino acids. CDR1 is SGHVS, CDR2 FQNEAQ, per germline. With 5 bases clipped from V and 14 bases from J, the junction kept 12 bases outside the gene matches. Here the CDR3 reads CASSPSTGRKTLHF. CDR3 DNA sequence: TGTGCCAGCAGCCCGTCGACAGGGAGGAAAACCCTCCACTTT. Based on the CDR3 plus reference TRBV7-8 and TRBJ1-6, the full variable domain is GAGVSQSPRYKVAKRGQDVALRCDPISGHVSLFWYQQALGQGPEFLTYFQNEAQLDKSGLPSDRFFAERPEGSVSTLKIQRTQQEDSAVYLCASSPSTGRKTLHFGNGTRLTVT.

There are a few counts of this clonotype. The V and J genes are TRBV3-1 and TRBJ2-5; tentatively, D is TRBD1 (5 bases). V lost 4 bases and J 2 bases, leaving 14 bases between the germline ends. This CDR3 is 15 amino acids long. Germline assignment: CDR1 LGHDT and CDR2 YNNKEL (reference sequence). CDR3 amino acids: CASSLRQRTQETQYF. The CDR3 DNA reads TGTGCCAGCAGCCTACGACAGAGGACACAAGAGACCCAGTACTTC.

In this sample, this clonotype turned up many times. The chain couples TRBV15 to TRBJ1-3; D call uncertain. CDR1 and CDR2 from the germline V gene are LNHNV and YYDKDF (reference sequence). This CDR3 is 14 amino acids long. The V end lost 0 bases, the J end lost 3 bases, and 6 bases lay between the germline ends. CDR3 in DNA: TGTGCCACCAGCAGAGAACCAGTTGGAAACACCATATATTTT. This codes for CATSREPVGNTIYF.

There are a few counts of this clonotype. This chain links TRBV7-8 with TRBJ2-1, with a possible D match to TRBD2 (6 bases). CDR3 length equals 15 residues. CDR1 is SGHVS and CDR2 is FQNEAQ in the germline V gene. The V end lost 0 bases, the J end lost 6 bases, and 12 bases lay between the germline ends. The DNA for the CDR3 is TGTGCCAGCAGCTTAGCGGAGGGGCTCTCCAATGAGCAGTTCTTC. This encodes CASSLAEGLSNEQFF.

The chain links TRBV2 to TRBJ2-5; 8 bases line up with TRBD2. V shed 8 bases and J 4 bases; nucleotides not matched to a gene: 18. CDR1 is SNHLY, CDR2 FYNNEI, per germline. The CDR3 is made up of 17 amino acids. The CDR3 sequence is CASGRRRGAPGRETQYF. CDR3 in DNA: TGTGCCAGCGGGCGGAGGCGGGGGGCCCCTGGGAGAGAGACCCAGTACTTC.

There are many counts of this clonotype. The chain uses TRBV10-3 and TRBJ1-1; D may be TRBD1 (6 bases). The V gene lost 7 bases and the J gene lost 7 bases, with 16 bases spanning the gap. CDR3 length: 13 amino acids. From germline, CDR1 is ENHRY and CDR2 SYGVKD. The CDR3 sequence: CAIMGAGSSEAFF. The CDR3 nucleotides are TGTGCCATCATGGGGGCAGGGAGCAGTGAAGCTTTCTTT.

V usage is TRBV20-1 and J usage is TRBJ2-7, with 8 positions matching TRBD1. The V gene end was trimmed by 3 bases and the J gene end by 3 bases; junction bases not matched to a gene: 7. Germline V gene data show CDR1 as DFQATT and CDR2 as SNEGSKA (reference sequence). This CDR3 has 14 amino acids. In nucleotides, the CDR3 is TGCAGTGCTAGGGGGGACAGGAGCCACTACGAGCAGTACTTC. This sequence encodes CSARGDRSHYEQYF.

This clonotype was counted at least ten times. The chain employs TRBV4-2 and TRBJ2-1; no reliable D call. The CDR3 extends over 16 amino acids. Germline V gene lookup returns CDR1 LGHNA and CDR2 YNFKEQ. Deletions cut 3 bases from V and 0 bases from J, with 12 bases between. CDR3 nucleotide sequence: TGTGCCAGCAGCCAGGCCGCGGCCCTCTCCTACAATGAGCAGTTCTTC. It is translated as CASSQAAALSYNEQFF.

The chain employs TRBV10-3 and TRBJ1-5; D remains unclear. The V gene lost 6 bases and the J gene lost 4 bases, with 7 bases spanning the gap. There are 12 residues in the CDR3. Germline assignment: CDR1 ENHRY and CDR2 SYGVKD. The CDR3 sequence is CAIRTPNQPQHF. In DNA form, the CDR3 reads TGTGCCATCAGGACACCAAATCAGCCCCAGCATTTT.

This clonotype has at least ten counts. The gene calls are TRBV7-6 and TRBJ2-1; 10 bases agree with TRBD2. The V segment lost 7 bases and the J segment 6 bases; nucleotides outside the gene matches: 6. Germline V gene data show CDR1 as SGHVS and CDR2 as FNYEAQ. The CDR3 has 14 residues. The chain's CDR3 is CASKGAGGFNEQFF. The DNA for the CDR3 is TGTGCCAGCAAAGGAGCGGGGGGGTTCAATGAGCAGTTCTTC.

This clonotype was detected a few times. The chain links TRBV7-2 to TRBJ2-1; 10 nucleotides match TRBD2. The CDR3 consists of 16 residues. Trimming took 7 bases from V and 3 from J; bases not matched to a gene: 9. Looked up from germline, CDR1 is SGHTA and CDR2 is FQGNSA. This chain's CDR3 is CASTRGGLADYNEQFF. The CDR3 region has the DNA TGTGCCAGCACCCGAGGTGGACTAGCGGACTACAATGAGCAGTTCTTC. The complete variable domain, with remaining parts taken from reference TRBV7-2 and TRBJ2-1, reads GAGVSQSPSNKVTEKGKDVELRCDPISGHTALYWYRQSLGQGLEFLIYFQGNSAPDKSGLPSDRFSAERTGGSVSTLTIQRTQQEDSAVYLCASTRGGLADYNEQFFGPGTRLTVL.

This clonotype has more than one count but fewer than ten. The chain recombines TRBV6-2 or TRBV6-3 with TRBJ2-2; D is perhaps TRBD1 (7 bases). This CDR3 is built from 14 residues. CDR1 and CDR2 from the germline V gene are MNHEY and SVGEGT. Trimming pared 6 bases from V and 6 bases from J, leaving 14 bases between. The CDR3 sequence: CASRAIRGAGELFF. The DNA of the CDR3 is TGTGCCAGCAGAGCCATCAGGGGGGCCGGGGAGCTGTTTTTT.

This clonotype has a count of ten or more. The CDR3 loop is CASSPRTGTNTGELFF. The CDR3, as DNA: TGTGCCAGCAGCCCCAGAACAGGAACTAACACCGGGGAGCTGTTTTTT. The V gene is TRBV7-3, the J gene TRBJ2-2, with D possibly TRBD1 on 5 matching bases. CDR3 length: 16 residues. Per germline, CDR1 SGHTA and CDR2 FQGTGA. V shed 5 bases and J shed 2 bases, with 15 bases lying between them.

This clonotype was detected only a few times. The chain's CDR3 is CSARDPGRSNEKLFF. The CDR3 DNA reads TGCAGTGCTAGAGATCCAGGACGCTCTAATGAAAAACTGTTTTTT. This chain connects TRBV20-1 to TRBJ1-4; D gene ambiguous. The CDR3 runs to 15 residues. V lost 0 bases and J 3 bases, leaving 11 bases between the germline ends. Germline-derived CDR1 and CDR2 are DFQATT and SNEGSKA (reference sequence).

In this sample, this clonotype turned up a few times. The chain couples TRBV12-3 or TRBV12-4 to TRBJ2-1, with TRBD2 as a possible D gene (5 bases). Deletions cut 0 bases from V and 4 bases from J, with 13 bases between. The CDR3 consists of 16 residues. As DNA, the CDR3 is TGTGCCAGCAGTTTAGCGTGGCGGGCCCCTTACAATGAGCAGTTCTTC. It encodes CASSLAWRAPYNEQFF.

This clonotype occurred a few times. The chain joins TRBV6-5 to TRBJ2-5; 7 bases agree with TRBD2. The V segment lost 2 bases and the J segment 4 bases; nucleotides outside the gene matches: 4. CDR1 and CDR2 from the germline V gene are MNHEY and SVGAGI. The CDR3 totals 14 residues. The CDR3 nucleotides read TGTGCCAGCAGTTACCCAGGCGGGGGAGAGACCCAGTACTTC. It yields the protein CASSYPGGGETQYF.

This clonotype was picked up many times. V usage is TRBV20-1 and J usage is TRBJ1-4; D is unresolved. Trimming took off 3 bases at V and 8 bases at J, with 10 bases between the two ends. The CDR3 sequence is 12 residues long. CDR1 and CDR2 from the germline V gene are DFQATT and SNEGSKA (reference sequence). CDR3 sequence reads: CSASPKDEKLFF. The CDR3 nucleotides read TGCAGTGCTAGTCCGAAGGACGAAAAACTGTTTTTT.

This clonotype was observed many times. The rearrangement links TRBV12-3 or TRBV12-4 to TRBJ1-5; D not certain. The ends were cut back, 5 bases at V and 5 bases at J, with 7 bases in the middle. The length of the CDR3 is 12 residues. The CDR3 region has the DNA TGTGCCAGCAGTCCCATAGATCAGCCCCAGCATTTT. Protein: CASSPIDQPQHF.

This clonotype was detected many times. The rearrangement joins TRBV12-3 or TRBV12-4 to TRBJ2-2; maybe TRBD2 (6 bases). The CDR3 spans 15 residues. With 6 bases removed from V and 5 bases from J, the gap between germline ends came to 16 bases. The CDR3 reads CASRSGSLGTGELFF. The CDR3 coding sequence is TGTGCCAGCAGGTCCGGGAGTCTGGGGACCGGGGAGCTGTTTTTT.

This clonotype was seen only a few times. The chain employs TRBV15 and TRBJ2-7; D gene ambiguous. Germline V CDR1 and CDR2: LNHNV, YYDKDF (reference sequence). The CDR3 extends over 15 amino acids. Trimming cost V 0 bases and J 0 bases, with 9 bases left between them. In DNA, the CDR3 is TGTGCCACCAGCAGAGATCTAACCCGCTCCTACGAGCAGTACGTC. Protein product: CATSRDLTRSYEQYV.

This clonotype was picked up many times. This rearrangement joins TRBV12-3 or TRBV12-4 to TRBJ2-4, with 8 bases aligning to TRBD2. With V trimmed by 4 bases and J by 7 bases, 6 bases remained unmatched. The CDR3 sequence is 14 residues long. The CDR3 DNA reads TGTGCCAGCAGTTATGCACCGGGGGGGAACATTCAGTACTTC. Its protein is CASSYAPGGNIQYF.

This CDR3 is CASSLTGQANTGELFF. The CDR3 bases are TGTGCCAGCAGCTTAACGGGACAGGCGAACACCGGGGAGCTGTTTTTT. The rearrangement uses TRBV7-2 and TRBJ2-2, with 8 positions matching TRBD1. Per the germline V gene, CDR1 is SGHTA and CDR2 is FQGNSA. CDR3 length equals 16 residues. V lost 2 bases, J lost 0 bases, and 2 bases stayed unmatched.

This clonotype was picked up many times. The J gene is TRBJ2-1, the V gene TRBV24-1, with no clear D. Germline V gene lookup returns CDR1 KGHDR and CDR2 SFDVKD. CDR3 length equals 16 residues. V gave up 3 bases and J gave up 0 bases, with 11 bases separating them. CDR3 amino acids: CATSDRSAVSYNEQFF. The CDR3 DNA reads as TGTGCCACCAGTGATCGCTCGGCGGTCTCCTACAATGAGCAGTTCTTC.